These T cell receptor beta chains were read from a single sample in a study of beta chain features in type 1 diabetes. Clones were read by immunoSEQ multiplex PCR, and TCRdb kept only the in-frame ones, dropping some. This table holds around 240,000 clones, around 16% found once. The sequenced material came from naive CD4+ T cells from blood. The receptors were gathered from a man aged 25-45 years with type 1 diabetes. The CDR3 runs from the conserved cysteine through the conserved F or W. D genes are given only for firm matches. Some rows have no size entry. The others give once, few or many, or a class for an expanded clone.

TRBD2 | TRBJ2-1 | few | TRBV25-1 | CASSPTSGSFDEQFF | TGTGCCAGCAGTCCTACTAGCGGGAGCTTCGATGAGCAGTTCTTC
TRBD2 | TRBJ2-3 | few | TRBV5-6 | CASSPGLDTDTQYF | TGTGCCAGCAGTCCCGGACTAGACACAGATACGCAGTATTTT
NA | TRBJ2-7 | few | TRBV28 | CASSFQGVMDEQYF | TGTGCCAGCAGTTTCCAAGGGGTGATGGACGAGCAGTACTTC
TRBD2 | TRBJ2-1 | few | TRBV30 | CAWSKRGYNEQFF | TGTGCCTGGAGTAAGCGGGGGTACAATGAGCAGTTCTTC
NA | TRBJ2-7 | few | TRBV30 | CAWSRDSGRAEQYF | TGTGCCTGGAGTAGGGATTCGGGCAGGGCGGAGCAGTACTTC
NA | TRBJ2-1 | few | TRBV11-2 | CASSSSGTTYNEQFF | TGTGCCAGCAGCTCGTCCGGGACAACCTACAATGAGCAGTTCTTC
TRBD1 | TRBJ2-4 | NA | TRBV5-4 | CASSLNRGTPKNIQYF | TGTGCCAGCAGCTTAAACAGGGGGACGCCCAAAAACATTCAGTACTTC
TRBD2 | TRBJ2-1 | NA | TRBV25-1 | CASPSGSLHNEQFF | TGTGCCAGCCCTAGCGGGAGTCTCCACAATGAGCAGTTCTTC
NA | TRBJ2-1 | few | TRBV2 | CASSDEGDEQFF | TGTGCCAGCAGTGACGAGGGGGATGAGCAGTTCTTC
NA | TRBJ2-7 | few | TRBV30 | CAWSESTQQYF | TGTGCCTGGAGTGAATCTACACAGCAGTACTTC
TRBD2 | TRBJ2-7 | few | TRBV7-9 | CASTPGGYEQYF | TGTGCCAGCACCCCGGGGGGGTACGAGCAGTACTTC
NA | TRBJ2-3 | NA | TRBV20-1 | CSASKADTQYF | TGCAGTGCCTCGAAGGCAGATACGCAGTATTTT
NA | TRBJ2-5 | few | TRBV7-3 | CASSSTGGEETQYF | TGTGCCAGCAGCTCGACCGGAGGAGAAGAGACCCAGTACTTC
NA | TRBJ2-2 | few | TRBV30 | CAWNGGPYTGELFF | TGTGCCTGGAATGGGGGCCCTTACACCGGGGAGCTGTTTTTT
TRBD2 | TRBJ2-1 | NA | TRBV28 | CASRGTSSYNEQFF | TGTGCCAGCAGGGGGACTAGCAGCTACAATGAGCAGTTCTTC
NA | TRBJ2-3 | few | TRBV29-1 | CSVPGTRASTDTQYF | TGCAGCGTTCCCGGGACGCGCGCTAGCACAGATACGCAGTATTTT
NA | TRBJ2-7 | few | TRBV18 | CASSLSGGQRYEQYF | TGTGCCAGCTCCCTCTCGGGAGGACAGCGCTACGAGCAGTACTTC
NA | TRBJ2-7 | few | TRBV29-1 | CSVEDRKGYEQYF | TGCAGCGTTGAAGATCGAAAGGGTTACGAGCAGTACTTC
NA | TRBJ2-3 | NA | TRBV29-1 | CSVERQLTDTQYF | TGCAGCGTTGAAAGGCAGCTCACAGATACGCAGTATTTT